The entry that follows covers one TCR beta chain sequence. Its antigen is currently unknown. The data belong to a study of CD8+ T cells in alopecia areata. As for the study in general: Patients in the study were on tofacitinib for 6 to 18 months, then off it for 6 months.

The CDR3 is made up of 13 amino acids. CDR1 is LGHNA and CDR2 is YSLEER in the germline V gene. The V and J ends lost 0 bases and 7 bases respectively, with 10 bases between them. Specimens obtained from alopecia areata patients comprised lesional scalp punch biopsies and peripheral blood. General study points: Especially in alopecia totalis/universalis, lesional scalp showed greater clonality than normal scalp did.

As the sequencing template, cDNA was produced by extracting RNA and reverse transcribing it. Profiling relied on immunoSEQ multiplex PCR, and the TCRdb table lists in-frame clones only, not all of them. This sample has just over 150,000 clones, with about 51% found just once. This clonotype originated in a human donor with alopecia areata. The V call is TRBV4-3, the J call TRBJ2-7, with D possibly matching TRBD1 (6 bases). The starting material was CD8+ T cells sorted from blood, obtained at week 0. This chain's CDR3 is CASSQDRGSEQYF. In DNA, the CDR3 is TGCGCCAGCAGCCAAGATAGGGGGAGTGAGCAGTACTTC.